Included here is one TCR beta chain sequence, with context. CDR3 size: 16 residues. V was trimmed by 3 bases and J by 3 bases, leaving 17 bases between them. The germline CDR1 and CDR2 sequences are SGHNT and YYREEE (reference sequence). The sample belongs to a study of T cell responses to AZD1222 COVID-19 vaccine. The method was immunoSEQ multiplex PCR; TCRdb's version includes in-frame clones alone and lacks a portion of them. The repertoire holds some 180,000 clones, with around 90% as singletons. The rearrangement uses TRBV5-4 and TRBJ2-3, with D perhaps assigned TRBD1 or TRBD2 (5 bases each). The specimen comprised peripheral blood, sampled 28 days after the second AZD1222 dose. The sequence came from an adult who received the AZD1222 COVID-19 vaccine. CDR3 region: CASSSGTAFDTDTQYF. CDR3 nucleotides: TGTGCCAGCAGCTCCGGGACGGCATTTGATACAGATACGCAGTATTTT.